Sequencing of this T cell receptor (beta chain) was carried out in a study of Graves' ophthalmopathy and Graves' hyperthyroidism. Points from the study as a whole: Ophthalmopathy could be told apart from stable hyperthyroidism by a 13-signature model (about 89% sensitivity, approximately 81% specificity). Blood samples also showed most expanded thyroid clonotypes exceeding 0.001 frequency.

This clonotype was detected many times. Its specificity is not known. Beta-chain TCR CDR3 regions were amplified from RNA transcripts. Amplification began with first-round RT-PCR using HTBI primers, then second-round multiplex PCR was performed. One entry per CDR3 protein results from TCRdb running MiXCR on the multiplex PCR reads. The sample comprises fewer than 350,000 distinct CDR3 sequences, under 20% of which are singletons, and over 9% rests with the top ten. Ophthalmopathy cases showed moderate-to-severe activity, scoring CAS ≥3 and NOSPECS ≥4, with duration under 3 months. Serum thyroxine and TRAb, along with clinical symptoms, thyroid ultrasound and orbital computed tomography, were what diagnosis relied on. The CDR3 contains 17 residues. Trimming pared 0 bases from V and 0 bases from J, leaving 9 bases between.

Sequencing was carried out using peripheral blood. The gene calls are TRBV12-3 or TRBV12-4 and TRBJ1-6, with a weak D call TRBD1 (5 bases). This receptor was identified in an adult man with Graves' ophthalmopathy. In nucleotides, the CDR3 is TGTGCCAGCAGTTTAGCGGGGGGGAGCTCCTATAATTCACCCCTCCACTTT. It codes for CASSLAGGSSYNSPLHF.